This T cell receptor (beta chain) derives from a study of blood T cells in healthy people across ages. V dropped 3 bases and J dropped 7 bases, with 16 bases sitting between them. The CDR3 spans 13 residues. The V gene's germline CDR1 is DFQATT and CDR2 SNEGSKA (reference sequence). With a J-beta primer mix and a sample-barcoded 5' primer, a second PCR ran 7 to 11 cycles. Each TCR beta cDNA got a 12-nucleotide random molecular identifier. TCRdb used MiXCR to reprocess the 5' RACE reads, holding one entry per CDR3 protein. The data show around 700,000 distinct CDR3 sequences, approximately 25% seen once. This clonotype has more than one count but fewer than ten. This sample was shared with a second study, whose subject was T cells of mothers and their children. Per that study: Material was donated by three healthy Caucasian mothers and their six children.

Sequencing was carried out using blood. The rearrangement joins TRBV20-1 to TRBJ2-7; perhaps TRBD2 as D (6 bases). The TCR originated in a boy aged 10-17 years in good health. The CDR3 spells CSASLLATGEQYF. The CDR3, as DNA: TGCAGTGCTAGTCTGCTAGCGACGGGGGAGCAGTACTTC.